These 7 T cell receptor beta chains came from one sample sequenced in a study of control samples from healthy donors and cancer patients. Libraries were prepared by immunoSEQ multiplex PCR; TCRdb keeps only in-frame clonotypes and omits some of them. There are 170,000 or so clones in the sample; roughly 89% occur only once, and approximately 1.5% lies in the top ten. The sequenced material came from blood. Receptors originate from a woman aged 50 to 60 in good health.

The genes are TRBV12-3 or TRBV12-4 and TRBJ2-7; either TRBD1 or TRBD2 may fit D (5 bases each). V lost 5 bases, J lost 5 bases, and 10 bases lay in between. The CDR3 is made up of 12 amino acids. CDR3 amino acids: CASSPGTHEQYF. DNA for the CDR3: TGTGCCAGCAGTCCCGGGACCCACGAGCAGTACTTC.

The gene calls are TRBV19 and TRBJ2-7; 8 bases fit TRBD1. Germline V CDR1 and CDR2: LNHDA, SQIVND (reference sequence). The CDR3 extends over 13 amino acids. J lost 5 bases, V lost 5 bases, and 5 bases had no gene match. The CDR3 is CASSQTGVNEQYF. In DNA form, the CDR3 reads TGTGCCAGTAGTCAGACAGGGGTCAACGAGCAGTACTTC.

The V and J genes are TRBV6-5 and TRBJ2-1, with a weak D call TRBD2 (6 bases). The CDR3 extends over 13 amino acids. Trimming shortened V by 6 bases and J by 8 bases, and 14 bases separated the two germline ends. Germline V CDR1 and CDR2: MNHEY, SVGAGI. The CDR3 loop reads CASRSYPGDEQFF. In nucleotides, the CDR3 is TGTGCCAGCAGGTCATACCCGGGAGATGAGCAGTTCTTC.

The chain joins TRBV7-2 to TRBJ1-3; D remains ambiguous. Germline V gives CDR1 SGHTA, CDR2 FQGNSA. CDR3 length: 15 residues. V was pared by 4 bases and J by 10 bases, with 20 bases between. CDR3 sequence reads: CASSSLPERLRTIYF. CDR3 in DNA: TGTGCCAGCAGCTCCCTCCCCGAGCGGTTGCGGACCATATATTTT.

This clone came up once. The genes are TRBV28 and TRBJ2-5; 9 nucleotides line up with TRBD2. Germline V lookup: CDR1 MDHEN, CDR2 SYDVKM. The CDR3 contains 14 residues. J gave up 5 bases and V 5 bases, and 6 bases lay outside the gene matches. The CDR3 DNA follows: TGTGCCAGCAGTCGCGGGGGGGTTATGGAGACCCAGTACTTC. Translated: CASSRGGVMETQYF. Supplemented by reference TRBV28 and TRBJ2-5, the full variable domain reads DVKVTQSSRYLVKRTGEKVFLECVQDMDHENMFWYRQDPGLGLRLIYFSYDVKMKEKGDIPEGYSVSREKKERFSLILESASTNQTSMYLCASSRGGVMETQYFGPGTRLLVL.

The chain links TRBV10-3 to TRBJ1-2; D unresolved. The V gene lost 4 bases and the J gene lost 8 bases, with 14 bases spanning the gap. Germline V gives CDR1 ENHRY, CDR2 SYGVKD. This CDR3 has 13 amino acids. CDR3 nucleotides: TGTGCCATCAGTGTTAGTACAGAGGTCGGCTACACCTTC. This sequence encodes CAISVSTEVGYTF.

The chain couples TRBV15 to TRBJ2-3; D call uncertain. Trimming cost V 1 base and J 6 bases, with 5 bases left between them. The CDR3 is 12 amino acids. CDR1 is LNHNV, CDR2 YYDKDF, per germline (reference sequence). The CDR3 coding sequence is TGTGCCACCAGCAGAGTAGGGGATACGCAGTATTTT. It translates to CATSRVGDTQYF.